This TCR beta chain was documented in a study of blood T cells in healthy people across ages. Background on the study: Capturing about one barcoded beta molecule per two T cells was achieved by template switching.

For the second PCR, which ran for roughly 6 to 12 cycles, a sample-barcoded 5' primer and a J-beta primer mix were used. MiXCR, applied by TCRdb to the 5' RACE reads, yields one record per CDR3 protein. The sample consists of approximately 1.5 million distinct CDR3 sequences, about 32% of them appearing once. CDR1 and CDR2 from the germline V gene are SGHDT and YYEEEE. Trimming cost V 4 bases and J 6 bases, with 17 bases left between them. This CDR3 is built from 15 residues. Per sample, no less than 5 micrograms of total RNA were extracted. The material sequenced was blood. This TCR came from a woman in her 30s in good health. The rearrangement joins TRBV5-6 to TRBJ2-1, with D perhaps TRBD1 (8 bases). The CDR3 bases are TGTGCCAGCAGCGCGGGGGACAGGCAGTTCAATGAGCAGTTCTTC. The encoded protein is CASSAGDRQFNEQFF.